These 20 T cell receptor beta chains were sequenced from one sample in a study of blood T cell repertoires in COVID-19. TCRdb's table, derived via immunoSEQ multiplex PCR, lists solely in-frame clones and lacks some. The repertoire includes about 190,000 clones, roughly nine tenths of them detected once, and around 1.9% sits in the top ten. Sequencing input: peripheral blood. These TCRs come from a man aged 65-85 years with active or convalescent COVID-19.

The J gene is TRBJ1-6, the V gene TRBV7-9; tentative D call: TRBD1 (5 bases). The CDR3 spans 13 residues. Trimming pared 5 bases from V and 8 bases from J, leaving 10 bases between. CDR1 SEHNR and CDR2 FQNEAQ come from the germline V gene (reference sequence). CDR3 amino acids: CASSAQGDSPLHF. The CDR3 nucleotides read TGTGCCAGCAGCGCACAAGGGGATTCACCCCTCCACTTT. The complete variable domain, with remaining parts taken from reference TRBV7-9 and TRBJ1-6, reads DTGVSQNPRHKITKRGQNVTFRCDPISEHNRLYWYRQTLGQGPEFLTYFQNEAQLEKSRLLSDRFSAERPKGSFSTLEIQRTEQGDSAMYLCASSAQGDSPLHFGNGTRLTVT.

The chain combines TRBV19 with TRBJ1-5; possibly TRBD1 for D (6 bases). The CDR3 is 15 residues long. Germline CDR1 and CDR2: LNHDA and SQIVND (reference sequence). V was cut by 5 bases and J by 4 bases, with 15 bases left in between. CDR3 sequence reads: CASSLNRDGNQPQHF. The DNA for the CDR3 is TGTGCCAGTAGTCTGAACAGGGATGGGAATCAGCCCCAGCATTTT.

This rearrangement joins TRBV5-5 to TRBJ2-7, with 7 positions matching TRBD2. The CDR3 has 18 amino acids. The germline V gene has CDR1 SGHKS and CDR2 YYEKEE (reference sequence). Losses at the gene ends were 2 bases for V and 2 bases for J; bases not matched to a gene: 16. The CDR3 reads CASSFHTRRTSIPYEQYF. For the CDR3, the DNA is TGTGCCAGCAGCTTTCACACCCGAAGGACTAGTATCCCCTACGAGCAGTACTTC.

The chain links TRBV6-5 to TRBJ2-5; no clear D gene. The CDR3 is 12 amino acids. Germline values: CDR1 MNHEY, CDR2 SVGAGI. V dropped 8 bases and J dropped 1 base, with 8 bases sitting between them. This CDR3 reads CASRPGQETQYF. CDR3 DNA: TGTGCCAGCCGACCGGGCCAAGAGACCCAGTACTTC.

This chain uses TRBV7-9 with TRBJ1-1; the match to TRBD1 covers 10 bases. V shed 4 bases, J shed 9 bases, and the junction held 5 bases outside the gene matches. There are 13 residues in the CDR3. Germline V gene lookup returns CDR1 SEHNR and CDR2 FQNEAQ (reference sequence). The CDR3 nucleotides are TGTGCCAGCAGCTCCGGACAGGGGGGTAAAGCTTTCTTT. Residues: CASSSGQGGKAFF.

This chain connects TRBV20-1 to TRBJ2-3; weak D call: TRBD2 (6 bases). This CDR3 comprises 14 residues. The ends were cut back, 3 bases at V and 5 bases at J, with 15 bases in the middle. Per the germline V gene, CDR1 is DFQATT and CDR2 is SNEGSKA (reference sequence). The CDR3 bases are TGCAGTGCTAGTTTGGAGGGCCCGAGAGATACGCAGTATTTT. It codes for CSASLEGPRDTQYF.

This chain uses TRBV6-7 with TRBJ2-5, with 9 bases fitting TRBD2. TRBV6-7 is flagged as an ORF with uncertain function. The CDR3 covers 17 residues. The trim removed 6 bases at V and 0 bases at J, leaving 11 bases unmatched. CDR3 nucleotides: TGTGCCAGCAGGCCCCCCCTCCAGCGGGGGGACCAAGAGACCCAGTACTTC. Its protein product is CASRPPLQRGDQETQYF.

DNA for the CDR3: TGCGCCAGCAGCCAAGATAGGGCAGGGACAGGGGCAGATACGCAGTATTTT. Amino acids: CASSQDRAGTGADTQYF. The V call is TRBV4-3, the J call TRBJ2-3; 10 bases are a match to TRBD1. Germline assignment: CDR1 LGHNA and CDR2 YSLEER. V lost 0 bases, J lost 4 bases, and 7 bases stayed unmatched. The CDR3 covers 17 residues.

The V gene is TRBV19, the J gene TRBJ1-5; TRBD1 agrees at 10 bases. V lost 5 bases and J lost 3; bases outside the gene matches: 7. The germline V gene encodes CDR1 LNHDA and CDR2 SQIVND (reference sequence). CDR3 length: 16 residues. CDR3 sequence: CASSARDRGFNQPQHF. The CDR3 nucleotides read TGTGCCAGTAGTGCGCGGGACAGGGGCTTCAATCAGCCCCAGCATTTT.

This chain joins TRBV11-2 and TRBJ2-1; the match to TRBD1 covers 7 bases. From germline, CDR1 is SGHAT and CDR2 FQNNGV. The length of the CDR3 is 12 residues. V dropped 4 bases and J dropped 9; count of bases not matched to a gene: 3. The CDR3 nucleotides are TGTGCCAGCAGCTCGACAGGGATTGAGCAGTTCTTC. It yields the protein CASSSTGIEQFF. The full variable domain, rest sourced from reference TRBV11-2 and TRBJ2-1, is EAGVAQSPRYKIIEKRQSVAFWCNPISGHATLYWYQQILGQGPKLLIQFQNNGVVDDSQLPKDRFSAERLKGVDSTLKIQPAKLEDSAVYLCASSSTGIEQFFGPGTRLTVL.

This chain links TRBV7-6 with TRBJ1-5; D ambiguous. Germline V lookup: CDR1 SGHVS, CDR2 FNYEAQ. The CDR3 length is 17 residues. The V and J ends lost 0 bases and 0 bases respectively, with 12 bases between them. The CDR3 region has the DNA TGTGCCAGCAGCTTAGCGCTCGGGCGGGATAGCAATCAGCCCCAGCATTTT. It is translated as CASSLALGRDSNQPQHF.

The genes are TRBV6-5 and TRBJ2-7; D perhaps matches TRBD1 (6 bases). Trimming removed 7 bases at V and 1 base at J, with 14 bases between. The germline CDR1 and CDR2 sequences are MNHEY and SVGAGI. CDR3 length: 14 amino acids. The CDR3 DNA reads TGTGCCAGCAACCGACAGGCAATATCCTACGAGCAGTACTTC. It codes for CASNRQAISYEQYF.

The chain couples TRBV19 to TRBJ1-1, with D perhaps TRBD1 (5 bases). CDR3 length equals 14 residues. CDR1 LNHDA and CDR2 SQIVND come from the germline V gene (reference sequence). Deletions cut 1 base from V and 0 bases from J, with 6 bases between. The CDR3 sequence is CASSIAGLNTEAFF. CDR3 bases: TGTGCCAGTAGTATAGCAGGGCTGAACACTGAAGCTTTCTTT.

CDR3 sequence: CSVGQVETQYF. For the CDR3, the DNA is TGCAGCGTTGGCCAGGTTGAGACCCAGTACTTC. This chain uses TRBV29-1 with TRBJ2-5; D uncertain. The CDR3 consists of 11 residues. The germline V gene encodes CDR1 SQVTM and CDR2 ANQGSEA. V lost 4 bases and J lost 5, with 8 bases in between.

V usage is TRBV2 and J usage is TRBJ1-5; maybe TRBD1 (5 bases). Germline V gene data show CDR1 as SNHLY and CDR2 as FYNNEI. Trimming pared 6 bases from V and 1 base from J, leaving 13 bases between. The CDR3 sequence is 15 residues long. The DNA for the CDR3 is TGTGCCAGCAGGATGGGCAGGGCGAGCAATCAGCCCCAGCATTTT. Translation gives CASRMGRASNQPQHF.

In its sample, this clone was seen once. This CDR3 is CAIAMVGGSTEAFF. DNA of the CDR3: TGTGCCATCGCGATGGTGGGGGGAAGTACTGAAGCTTTCTTT. This sequence joins TRBV6-5 and TRBJ1-1, with D possibly being TRBD1 (5 bases). The CDR3 length is 14 residues. The V gene's germline CDR1 is MNHEY and CDR2 SVGAGI. Trimming removed 10 bases from V and 5 bases from J, with 20 bases in between.

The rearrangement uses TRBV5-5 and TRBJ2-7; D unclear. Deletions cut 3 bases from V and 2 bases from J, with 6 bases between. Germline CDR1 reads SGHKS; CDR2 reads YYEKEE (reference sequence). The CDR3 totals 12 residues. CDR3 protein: CASSSAAYEQYF. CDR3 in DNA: TGTGCCAGCAGCTCGGCGGCCTACGAGCAGTACTTC. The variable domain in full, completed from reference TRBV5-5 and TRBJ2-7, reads DAGVTQSPTHLIKTRGQQVTLRCSPISGHKSVSWYQQVLGQGPQFIFQYYEKEERGRGNFPDRFSARQFPNYSSELNVNALLLGDSALYLCASSSAAYEQYFGPGTRLTVT.

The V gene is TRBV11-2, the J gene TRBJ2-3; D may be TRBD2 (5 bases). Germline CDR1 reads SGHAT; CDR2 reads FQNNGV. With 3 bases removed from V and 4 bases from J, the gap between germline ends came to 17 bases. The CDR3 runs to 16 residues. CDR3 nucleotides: TGTGCCAGCAGCTTTAGGACGACTTTGCGGGCAGATACGCAGTATTTT. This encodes CASSFRTTLRADTQYF. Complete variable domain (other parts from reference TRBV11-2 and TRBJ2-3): EAGVAQSPRYKIIEKRQSVAFWCNPISGHATLYWYQQILGQGPKLLIQFQNNGVVDDSQLPKDRFSAERLKGVDSTLKIQPAKLEDSAVYLCASSFRTTLRADTQYFGPGTRLTVL.

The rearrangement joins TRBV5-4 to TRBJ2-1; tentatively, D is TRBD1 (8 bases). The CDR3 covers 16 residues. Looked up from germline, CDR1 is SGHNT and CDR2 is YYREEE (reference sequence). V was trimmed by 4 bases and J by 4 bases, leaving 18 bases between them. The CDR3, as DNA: TGTGCCAGCAGCATGGGGGGGCAGGGGGCTTACAATGAGCAGTTCTTC. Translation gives CASSMGGQGAYNEQFF. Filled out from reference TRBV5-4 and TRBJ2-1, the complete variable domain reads ETGVTQSPTHLIKTRGQQVTLRCSSQSGHNTVSWYQQALGQGPQFIFQYYREEENGRGNFPPRFSGLQFPNYSSELNVNALELDDSALYLCASSMGGQGAYNEQFFGPGTRLTVL.

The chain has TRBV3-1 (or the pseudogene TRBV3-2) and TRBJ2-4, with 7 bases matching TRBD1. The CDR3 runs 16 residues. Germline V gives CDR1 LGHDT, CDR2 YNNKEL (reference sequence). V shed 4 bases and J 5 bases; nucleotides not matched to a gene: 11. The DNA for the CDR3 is TGTGCCAGCAGCCCAGATGATTGGGGACAGCAAAACATTCAGTACTTC. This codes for CASSPDDWGQQNIQYF.